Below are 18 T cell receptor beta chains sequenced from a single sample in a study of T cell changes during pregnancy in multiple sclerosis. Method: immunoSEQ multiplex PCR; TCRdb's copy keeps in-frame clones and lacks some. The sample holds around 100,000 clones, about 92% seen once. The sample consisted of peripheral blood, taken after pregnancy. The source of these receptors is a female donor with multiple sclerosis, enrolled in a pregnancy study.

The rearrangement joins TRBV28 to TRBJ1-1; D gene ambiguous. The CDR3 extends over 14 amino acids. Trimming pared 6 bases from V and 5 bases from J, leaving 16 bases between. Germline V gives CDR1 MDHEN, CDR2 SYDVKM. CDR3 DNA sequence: TGTGCCAGCAGGGGAGACGGCGTGCGAACTGAAGCTTTCTTT. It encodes CASRGDGVRTEAFF.

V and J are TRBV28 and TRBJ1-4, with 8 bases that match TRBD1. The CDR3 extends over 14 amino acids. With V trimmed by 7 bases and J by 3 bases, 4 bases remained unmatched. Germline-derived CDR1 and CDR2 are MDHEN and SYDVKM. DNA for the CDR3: TGTGCCAGCAAAACAGGGGGGTCTAATGAAAAACTGTTTTTT. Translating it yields CASKTGGSNEKLFF.

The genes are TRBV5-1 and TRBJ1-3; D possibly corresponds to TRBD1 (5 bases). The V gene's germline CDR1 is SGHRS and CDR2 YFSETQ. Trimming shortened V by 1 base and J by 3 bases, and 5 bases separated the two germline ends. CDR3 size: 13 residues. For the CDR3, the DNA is TGCGCCAGCAGCTTGACAGGTGGAAACACCATATATTTT. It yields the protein CASSLTGGNTIYF.

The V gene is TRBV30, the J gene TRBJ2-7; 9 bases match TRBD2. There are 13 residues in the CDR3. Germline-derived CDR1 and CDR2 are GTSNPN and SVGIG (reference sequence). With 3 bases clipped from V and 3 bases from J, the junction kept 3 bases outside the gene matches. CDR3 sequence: CAWSSSGVYEQYF. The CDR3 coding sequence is TGTGCCTGGAGCTCTAGCGGGGTCTACGAGCAGTACTTC.

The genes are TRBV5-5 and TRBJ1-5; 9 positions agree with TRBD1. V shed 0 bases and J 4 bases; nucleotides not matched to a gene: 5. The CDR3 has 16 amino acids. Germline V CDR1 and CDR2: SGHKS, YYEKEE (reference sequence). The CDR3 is CASSLASGTGNQPQHF. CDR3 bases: TGTGCCAGCAGCTTGGCCTCCGGGACAGGGAATCAGCCCCAGCATTTT.

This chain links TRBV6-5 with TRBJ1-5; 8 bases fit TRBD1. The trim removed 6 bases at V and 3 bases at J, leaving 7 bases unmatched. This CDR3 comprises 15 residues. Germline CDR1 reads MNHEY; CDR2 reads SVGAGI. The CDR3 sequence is CASRSTGAFNQPQHF. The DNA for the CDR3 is TGTGCCAGCAGGTCGACAGGGGCCTTCAATCAGCCCCAGCATTTT.

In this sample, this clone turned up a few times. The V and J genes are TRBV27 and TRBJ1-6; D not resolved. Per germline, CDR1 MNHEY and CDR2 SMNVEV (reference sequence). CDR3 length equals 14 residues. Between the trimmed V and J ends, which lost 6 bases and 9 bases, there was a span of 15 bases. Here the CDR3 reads CASRILRVSSPLHF. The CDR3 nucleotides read TGTGCCAGCAGAATTTTAAGAGTTAGTTCACCCCTCCACTTT.

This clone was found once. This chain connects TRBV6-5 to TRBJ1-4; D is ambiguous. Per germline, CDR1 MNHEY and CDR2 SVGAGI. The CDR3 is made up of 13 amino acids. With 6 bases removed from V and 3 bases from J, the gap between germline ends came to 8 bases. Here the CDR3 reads CASRAAPNEKLFF. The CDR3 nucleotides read TGTGCCAGCAGGGCGGCCCCTAATGAAAAACTGTTTTTT.

CDR3 protein: CASSQGQPTYNEQFF. CDR3 nucleotides: TGTGCCAGCAGCCAAGGACAGCCCACCTACAATGAGCAGTTCTTC. The V call is TRBV7-8, the J call TRBJ2-1, with D possibly TRBD1 on 6 matching bases. The ends were cut back, 5 bases at V and 2 bases at J, with 13 bases in the middle. Germline V lookup: CDR1 SGHVS, CDR2 FQNEAQ. The CDR3 sequence is 15 residues long. Drawing the rest from reference TRBV7-8 and TRBJ2-1, the complete variable domain is GAGVSQSPRYKVAKRGQDVALRCDPISGHVSLFWYQQALGQGPEFLTYFQNEAQLDKSGLPSDRFFAERPEGSVSTLKIQRTQQEDSAVYLCASSQGQPTYNEQFFGPGTRLTVL.

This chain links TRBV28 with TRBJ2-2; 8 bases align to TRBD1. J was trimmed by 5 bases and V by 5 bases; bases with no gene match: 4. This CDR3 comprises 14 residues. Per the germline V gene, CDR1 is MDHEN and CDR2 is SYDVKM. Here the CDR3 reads CASSRQGRTGELFF. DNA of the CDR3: TGTGCCAGCAGTCGACAGGGGCGGACCGGGGAGCTGTTTTTT.

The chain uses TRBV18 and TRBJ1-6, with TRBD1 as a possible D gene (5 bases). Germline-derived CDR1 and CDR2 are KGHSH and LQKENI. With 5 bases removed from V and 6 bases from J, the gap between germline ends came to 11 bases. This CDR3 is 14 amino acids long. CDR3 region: CASSDDSSNSPLHF. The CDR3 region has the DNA TGTGCCAGCTCAGACGACAGTAGTAATTCACCCCTCCACTTT.

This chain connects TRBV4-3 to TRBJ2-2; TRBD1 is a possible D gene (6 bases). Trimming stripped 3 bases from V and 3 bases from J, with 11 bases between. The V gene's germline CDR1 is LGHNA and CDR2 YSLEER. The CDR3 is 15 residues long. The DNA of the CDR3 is TGCGCCAGCAGCCAGAGGACAGACGACACCGGGGAGCTGTTTTTT. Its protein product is CASSQRTDDTGELFF.

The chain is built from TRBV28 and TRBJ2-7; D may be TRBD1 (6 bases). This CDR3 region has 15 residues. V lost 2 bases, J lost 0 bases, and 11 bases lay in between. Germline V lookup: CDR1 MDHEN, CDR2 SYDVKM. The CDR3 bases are TGTGCCAGCAGTTTAGACCCGGACAGCTCCTACGAGCAGTACTTC. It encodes CASSLDPDSSYEQYF. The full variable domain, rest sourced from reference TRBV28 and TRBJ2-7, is DVKVTQSSRYLVKRTGEKVFLECVQDMDHENMFWYRQDPGLGLRLIYFSYDVKMKEKGDIPEGYSVSREKKERFSLILESASTNQTSMYLCASSLDPDSSYEQYFGPGTRLTVT.

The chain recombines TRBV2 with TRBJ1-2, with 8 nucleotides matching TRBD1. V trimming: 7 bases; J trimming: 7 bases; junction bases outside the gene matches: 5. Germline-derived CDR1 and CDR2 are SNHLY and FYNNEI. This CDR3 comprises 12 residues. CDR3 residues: CASTLDRAGYTF. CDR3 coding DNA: TGTGCCAGCACCCTGGACAGGGCTGGCTACACCTTC.

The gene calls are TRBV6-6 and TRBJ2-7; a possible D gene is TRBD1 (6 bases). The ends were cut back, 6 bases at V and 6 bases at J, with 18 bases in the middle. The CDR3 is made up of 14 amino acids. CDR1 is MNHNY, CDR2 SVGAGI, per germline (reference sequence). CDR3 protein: CASRGPTGQSEQYF. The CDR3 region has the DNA TGTGCCAGCAGAGGGCCAACCGGACAGAGCGAGCAGTACTTC.

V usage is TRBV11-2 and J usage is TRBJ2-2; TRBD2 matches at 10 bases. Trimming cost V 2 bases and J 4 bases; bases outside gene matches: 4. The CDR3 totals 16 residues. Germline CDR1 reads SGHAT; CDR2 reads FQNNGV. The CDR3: CASSLLAGEITGELFF. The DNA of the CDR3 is TGTGCCAGCAGCTTACTAGCGGGAGAAATCACCGGGGAGCTGTTTTTT.

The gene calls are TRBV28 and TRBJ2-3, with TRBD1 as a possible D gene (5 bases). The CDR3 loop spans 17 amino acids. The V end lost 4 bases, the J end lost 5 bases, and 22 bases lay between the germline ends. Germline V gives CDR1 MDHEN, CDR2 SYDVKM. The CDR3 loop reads CASSSGREQLQGDTQYF. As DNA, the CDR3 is TGTGCCAGCAGTTCAGGAAGGGAACAGCTCCAGGGAGATACGCAGTATTTT.

CDR3 sequence (DNA): TGTGCCACCCAGAGGGGGGAAAAACTGTTTTTT. Encoded protein: CATQRGEKLFF. The V and J genes are TRBV6-1 and TRBJ1-4; tentatively, D is TRBD1 (6 bases). The V and J ends lost 10 bases and 8 bases respectively, with 11 bases between them. This CDR3 region has 11 residues. Germline assignment: CDR1 MNHNS and CDR2 SASEGT.